This T cell receptor beta chain was profiled in a study of blood T cell repertoires in COVID-19 (dated by TCRdb to the early 2020s). Background on the whole study: Collaborator samples came from the United States, Italy and Spain and covered acute and convalescent phases of COVID-19. Subjects who had been exposed to COVID-19, were actively infected with it, or had recovered from it provided the deeply sampled blood TCRbeta repertoires that made up the dataset. The repertoires were released in a freely available public database meant as a resource for research on the immune response to SARS-CoV-2. Where HLA class I and class II types were available, the types were taken from metadata supplied by the sample provider, not from assay-based typing. Nearly every sample came with metadata listing a de-identified subject ID, COVID-19 status, age in years and sex. Samples came from the ongoing ImmuneRACE study (first 160 participants) plus 1,254 subjects from 6 global collaborators. The prospective study material was composed of cDNA or gDNA derived from T cells, B-cell-depleted T cells, or PBMCs.

The research as a whole found: The amount of clinical and demographic metadata varied by source and participant and was provided uncurated.

As to this clone: Its antigen is unknown. No clone much larger than this one lies a single base away; base qualities are absent.

TCRbeta CDR3 regions were amplified from genomic DNA by means of the immunoSEQ Assay, a bias-controlled multiplex PCR. Processing in the source paper ran as follows. The number of nucleated cells in each sample was estimated from the amplification of reference gene primers within the assay. Sequence reads were collapsed and filtered to measure the absolute abundance of every unique TCRbeta CDR3 rearrangement. For each sample, productive Simpson clonality was calculated as the square root of Simpson's diversity index over productive rearrangements. The table was pulled from immuneACCESS by TCRdb, which kept in-frame rearrangements only. Such tables lose some clones; where checked, under half of the loss comes from unresolved V genes, and the rest has no known cause. V, J and clone size are taken as reported in that table, and D and trimming were inferred from the DNA itself. The sample table records approximately 76,000 clones; around 90% of these occur just once. The ten largest clonotypes hold roughly 8.5% of the sample.

From its cysteine to its phenylalanine, the CDR3 spans 16 amino acids. CDR3 DNA only is kept here, 48 bases in frame from base 1. Deletion took 1 base off V and 3 bases off J, with a span of 15 bases between the germline ends. From a lookup of the germline V gene, CDR1 and CDR2 are SGHAT and FQNNGV. Each collaborating institution followed its own protocols to collect whole blood in K2EDTA tubes. For TCRbeta analysis, collaborators shipped samples as frozen whole blood, isolated PBMCs, or DNA extracted from either of those sample types. The V and J segments used are TRBV11-2 and TRBJ2-5; the D region possibly corresponds to TRBD2 (5 bases align). Sequencing input: peripheral blood. The receptor was isolated from a young man with acute or convalescent COVID-19. The DNA sequence is as follows: TGTGCCAGCAGCTTAGTTTCGGGGAGTAGTAAAGAGACCCAGTACTTC. This sequence encodes CASSLVSGSSKETQYF.